This entry is about one TCR beta chain. A read error may be the cause here, since a much bigger clone is one base away. The sample belongs to a study of tumor and adjacent non-tumor tissue in lung cancer. The library came from three nested PCR rounds adapted from ARM-PCR protocols. Each CDR3 protein gets one entry after TCRdb re-called the multiplex PCR reads with MiXCR. This table holds more than 95,000 distinct CDR3 sequences, 66% found once. The V end was cut by 5 bases, the J end by 5 bases, with 16 bases between. Germline values: CDR1 SQVTM, CDR2 ANQGSEA. The CDR3 has 13 residues. The template was RNA from unsorted bulk tissue.

Specimen: lung tumor tissue. The chain is built from TRBV29-1 and TRBJ2-7; tentative D call: TRBD2 (5 bases). The clonotype comes from a man aged 25-45 years with non-small cell lung cancer. In DNA, the CDR3 is TGCAGCGTTTGGTCGGGGTCCCGGGACGAGCAGTACTTC. It specifies CSVWSGSRDEQYF.